The T cell receptor beta chain under discussion was sequenced for a study of blood T cell repertoires in COVID-19. Across the study: COVID-19 samples from acute and convalescent phases originated in the United States, Italy and Spain.

This CDR3 is 14 amino acids long. V lost 2 bases and J 6 bases, leaving 13 bases between the germline ends. The germline V gene encodes CDR1 KGHSH and CDR2 LQKENI. Participants' own reports of clinical history determined their cohort assignment. Clones were sequenced by immunoSEQ multiplex PCR, and TCRdb holds only the in-frame ones, with some missing. The sample contains over 150,000 clones, 80% to 90% of which appear only once. The origin of this receptor is a woman younger than 30 who had recovered from COVID-19. Sequenced material: PBMCs or T cells enriched from blood (not recorded which). This chain links TRBV18 with TRBJ1-2; no clear D. CDR3: CASSPISASDGYTF. CDR3 sequence (DNA): TGTGCCAGCTCACCAATTTCAGCGTCGGATGGCTACACCTTC. Filled out from reference TRBV18 and TRBJ1-2, the complete variable domain reads NAGVMQNPRHLVRRRGQEARLRCSPMKGHSHVYWYRQLPEEGLKFMVYLQKENIIDESGMPKERFSAEFPKEGPSILRIQQVVRGDSAAYFCASSPISASDGYTFGSGTRLTVV.